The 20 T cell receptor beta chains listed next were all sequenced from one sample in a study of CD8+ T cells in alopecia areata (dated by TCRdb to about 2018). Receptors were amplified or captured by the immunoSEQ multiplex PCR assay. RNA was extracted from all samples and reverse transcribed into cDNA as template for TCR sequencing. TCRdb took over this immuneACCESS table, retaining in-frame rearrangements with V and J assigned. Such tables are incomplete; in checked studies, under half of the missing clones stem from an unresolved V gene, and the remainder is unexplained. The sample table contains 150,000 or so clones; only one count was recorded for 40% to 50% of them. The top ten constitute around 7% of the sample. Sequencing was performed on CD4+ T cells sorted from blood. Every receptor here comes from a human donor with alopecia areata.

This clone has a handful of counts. The CDR3 here is CASSSRLAGEQFF. The CDR3 region has the DNA TGTGCCAGCAGTTCGCGGCTAGCTGGCGAGCAGTTCTTC. The chain is built from TRBV27 and TRBJ2-1; possibly TRBD2 for D (5 bases). Between the trimmed V and J ends, which lost 4 bases and 10 bases, there was a span of 14 bases. The CDR3 has 13 amino acids. Germline CDR1 MNHEY, CDR2 SMNVEV (reference sequence).

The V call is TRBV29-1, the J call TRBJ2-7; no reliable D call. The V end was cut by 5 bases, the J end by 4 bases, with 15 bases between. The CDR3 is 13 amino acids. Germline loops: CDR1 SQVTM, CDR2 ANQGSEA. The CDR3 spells CSVLKGQQYEQYF. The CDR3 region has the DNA TGCAGCGTTCTCAAGGGCCAACAGTACGAGCAGTACTTC.

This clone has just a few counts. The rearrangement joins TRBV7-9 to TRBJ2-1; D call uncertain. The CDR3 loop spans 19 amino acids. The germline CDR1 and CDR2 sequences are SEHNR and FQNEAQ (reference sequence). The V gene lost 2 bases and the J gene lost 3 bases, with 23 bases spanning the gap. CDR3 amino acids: CASSLTRSAGRQRYNEQFF. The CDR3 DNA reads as TGTGCCAGCAGCTTAACCCGCTCCGCCGGACGGCAACGCTACAATGAGCAGTTCTTC.

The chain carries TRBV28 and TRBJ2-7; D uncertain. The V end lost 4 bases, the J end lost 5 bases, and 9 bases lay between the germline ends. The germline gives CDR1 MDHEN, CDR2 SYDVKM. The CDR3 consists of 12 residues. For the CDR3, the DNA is TGTGCCAGCAGTTCCCCAGCTCACGAGCAGTACTTC. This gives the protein CASSSPAHEQYF.

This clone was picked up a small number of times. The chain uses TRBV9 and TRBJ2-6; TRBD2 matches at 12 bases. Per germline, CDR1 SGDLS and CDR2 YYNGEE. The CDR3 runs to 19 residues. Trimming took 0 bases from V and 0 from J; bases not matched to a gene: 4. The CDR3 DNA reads TGTGCCAGCAGCGTAGGTCCGGGACTAGCGGGCTCTGGGGCCAACGTCCTGACTTTC. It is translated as CASSVGPGLAGSGANVLTF.

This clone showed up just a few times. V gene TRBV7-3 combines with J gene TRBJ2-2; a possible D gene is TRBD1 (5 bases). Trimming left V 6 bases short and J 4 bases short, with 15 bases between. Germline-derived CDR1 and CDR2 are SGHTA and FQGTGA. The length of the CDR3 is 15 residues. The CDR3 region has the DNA TGTGCCAGCAGTCCATGGGGCGATAGCACCGGGGAGCTGTTTTTT. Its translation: CASSPWGDSTGELFF.

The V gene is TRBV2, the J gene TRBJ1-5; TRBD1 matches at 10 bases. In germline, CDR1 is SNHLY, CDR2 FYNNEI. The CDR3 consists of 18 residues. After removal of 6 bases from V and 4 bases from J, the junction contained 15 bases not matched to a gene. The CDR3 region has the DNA TGTGCCAGCAGAGGTCCCGGGACAGGGGCAAAGGTTAATCAGCCCCAGCATTTT. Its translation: CASRGPGTGAKVNQPQHF.

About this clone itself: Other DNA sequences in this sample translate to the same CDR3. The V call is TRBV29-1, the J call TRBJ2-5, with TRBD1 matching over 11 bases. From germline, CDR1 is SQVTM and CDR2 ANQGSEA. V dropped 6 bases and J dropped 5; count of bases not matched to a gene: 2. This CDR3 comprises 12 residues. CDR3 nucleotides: TGCAGCGTGGACAGGGGGCGGGAGACCCAGTACTTC. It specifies CSVDRGRETQYF.

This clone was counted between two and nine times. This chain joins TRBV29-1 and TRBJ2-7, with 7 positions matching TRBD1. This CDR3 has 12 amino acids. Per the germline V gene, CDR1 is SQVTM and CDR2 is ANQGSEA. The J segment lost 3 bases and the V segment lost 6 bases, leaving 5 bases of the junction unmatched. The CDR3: CSVKDRFYEQYF. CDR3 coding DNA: TGCAGCGTGAAGGACAGGTTCTACGAGCAGTACTTC.

CDR3 nucleotides: TGTGCCAGCAGTGAAGGGGATTCAACTGAAGCTTTCTTT. Its translation: CASSEGDSTEAFF. The J gene is TRBJ1-1, the V gene TRBV28; a possible D gene is TRBD1 (5 bases). CDR1 is MDHEN and CDR2 is SYDVKM in the germline V gene. The V end was cut by 5 bases, the J end by 5 bases, with 12 bases between. The CDR3 contains 13 residues.

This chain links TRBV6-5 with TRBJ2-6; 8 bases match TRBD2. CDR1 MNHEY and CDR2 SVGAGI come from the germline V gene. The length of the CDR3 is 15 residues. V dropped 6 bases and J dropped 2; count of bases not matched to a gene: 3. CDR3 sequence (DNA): TGTGCCAGCAGCGGGAGGGCGGCTGGGGCCAACGTCCTGACTTTC. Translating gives CASSGRAAGANVLTF.

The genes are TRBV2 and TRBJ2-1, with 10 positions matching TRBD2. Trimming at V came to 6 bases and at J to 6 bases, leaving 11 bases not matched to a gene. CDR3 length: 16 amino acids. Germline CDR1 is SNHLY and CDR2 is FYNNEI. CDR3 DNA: TGTGCCAGCAGGAAGGACTTAGCGGGAGGACTCAATGAGCAGTTCTTC. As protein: CASRKDLAGGLNEQFF.

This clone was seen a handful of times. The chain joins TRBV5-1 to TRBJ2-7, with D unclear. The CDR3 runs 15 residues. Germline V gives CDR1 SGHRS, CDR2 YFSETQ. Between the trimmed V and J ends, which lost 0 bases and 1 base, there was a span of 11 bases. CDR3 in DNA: TGCGCCAGCAGCTTGGCCGGAACGAATTCCTACGAGCAGTACTTC. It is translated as CASSLAGTNSYEQYF.

CDR3 loop: CASSSLPGSYEQYF. The CDR3 DNA follows: TGCGCCAGCAGCTCCCTACCCGGGTCCTACGAGCAGTACTTC. This rearrangement joins TRBV5-1 to TRBJ2-7, with unresolved D. This CDR3 has 14 amino acids. V lost 3 bases to trimming and J lost 1 base, with 11 bases between them. Germline CDR1 reads SGHRS; CDR2 reads YFSETQ.

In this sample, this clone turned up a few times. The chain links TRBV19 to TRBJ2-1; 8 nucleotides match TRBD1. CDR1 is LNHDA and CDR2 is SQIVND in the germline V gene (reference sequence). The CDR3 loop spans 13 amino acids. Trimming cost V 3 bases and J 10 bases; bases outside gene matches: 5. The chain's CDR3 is CASSMDRVGEQFF. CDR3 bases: TGTGCCAGTAGTATGGACAGGGTGGGAGAGCAGTTCTTC.

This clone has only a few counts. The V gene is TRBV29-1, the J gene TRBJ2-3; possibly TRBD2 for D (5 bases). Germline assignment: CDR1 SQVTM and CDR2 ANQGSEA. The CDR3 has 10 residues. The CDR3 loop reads CTGVADTQYF. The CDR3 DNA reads TGCACCGGGGTCGCAGATACGCAGTATTTT.

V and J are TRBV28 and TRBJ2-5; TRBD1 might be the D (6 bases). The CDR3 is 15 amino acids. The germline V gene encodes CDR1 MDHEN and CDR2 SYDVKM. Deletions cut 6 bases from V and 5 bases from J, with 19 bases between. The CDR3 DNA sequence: TGTGCCAGCAGACGTCAGAACAGGGATTTGGAGACCCAGTACTTC. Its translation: CASRRQNRDLETQYF.

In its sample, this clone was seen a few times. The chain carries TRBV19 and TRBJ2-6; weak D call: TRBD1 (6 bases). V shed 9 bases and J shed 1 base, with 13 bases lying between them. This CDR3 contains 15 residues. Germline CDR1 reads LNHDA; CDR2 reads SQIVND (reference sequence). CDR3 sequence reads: CASSLTGSGANVLTF. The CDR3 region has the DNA TGTGCCAGCAGTCTAACAGGGTCTGGGGCCAACGTCCTGACTTTC. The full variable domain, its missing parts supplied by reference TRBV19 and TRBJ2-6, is DGGITQSPKYLFRKEGQNVTLSCEQNLNHDAMYWYRQDPGQGLRLIYYSQIVNDFQKGDIAEGYSVSREKKESFPLTVTSAQKNPTAFYLCASSLTGSGANVLTFGAGSRLTVL.

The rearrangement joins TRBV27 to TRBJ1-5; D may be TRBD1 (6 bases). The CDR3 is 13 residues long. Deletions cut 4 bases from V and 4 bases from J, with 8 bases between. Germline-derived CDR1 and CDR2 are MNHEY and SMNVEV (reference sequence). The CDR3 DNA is TGTGCCAGCAGTTGGACAGCAAATCAGCCCCAGCATTTT. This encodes CASSWTANQPQHF.

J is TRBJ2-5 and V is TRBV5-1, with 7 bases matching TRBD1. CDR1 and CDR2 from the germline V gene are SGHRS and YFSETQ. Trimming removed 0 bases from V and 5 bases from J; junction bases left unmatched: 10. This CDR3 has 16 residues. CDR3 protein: CASSLGTMGQSETQYF. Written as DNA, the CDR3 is TGCGCCAGCAGCTTGGGCACCATGGGACAGTCGGAGACCCAGTACTTC.